This T cell receptor (beta chain) was profiled in a study of T-cell reconstitution after alpha-beta-depleted transplantation in children. This clonotype appeared many times. Its antigen is not known. Trimming shortened V by 3 bases and J by 4 bases, and 10 bases separated the two germline ends. The CDR3 covers 14 residues. Overall study findings and caveats: The high TCRbeta diversity at day 60 in some patients came from surviving recipient T cells and thymic progenitors. Reports say that about two months after transplant, the alpha-beta T cells came out of several hundred graft clones that had expanded. Newly produced T cells mostly provided counts and TCRbeta diversity after one year, as hyperexpanded clones declined.

Molecular barcoding with unique molecular identifiers was used for the TCRbeta library. TCRdb reprocessed the PCR reads via MiXCR and lists one record per CDR3 protein. The sample holds 40,000 to 60,000 distinct CDR3 sequences; about 9% are singletons and the top ten take approximately 27%. This material consisted of PBMCs, mostly from graft donor cells, taken 60 days after TCRalphabeta/CD19-depleted stem cell transplant. The receptor was isolated from a male patient between 2 and 10 years old who had a stem cell transplant for chronic granulomatous disease, so the T cells may come from the graft donor. The chain employs TRBV12-3 or TRBV12-4 and TRBJ2-4; the D is unclear. The CDR3 DNA reads TGTGCCAGCAGTTTGGGTGCACCAAAAAACATTCAGTACTTC. Residues: CASSLGAPKNIQYF.